At least ten counts were recorded for the clone carrying this T cell receptor beta chain. Its antigen is unidentified. Read sequence stops 3 residues before the CDR3 end, and the germline J gene provides the missing end. The data were taken from a study of T cell clonality in common variable immunodeficiency. Notes on the study in general: CVID subjects had higher TCRbeta clonality than healthy controls, most marked in about a third. Shared TCRbeta clones were fewer between CVID subjects than controls.

Deletions cut 1 base from V and 7 bases from J, with 11 bases between. The CDR3 contains 15 residues. In germline, CDR1 is SGHDN, CDR2 FVKESK. Assay: immunoSEQ multiplex PCR; the TCRdb copy retains only in-frame clones and omits some. In total the sample includes 30,000 to 40,000 clones, none of them seen once. Both groups were predominantly of Caucasian heritage. Blood samples were heparinized, about 4.5 to 9 ml per donor. This clonotype was sampled from a person between 18 and 75 years old in good health. The chain joins TRBV14 to TRBJ1-6; D possibly corresponds to TRBD1 (6 bases). Sequenced input: peripheral blood mononuclear cells. The CDR3 DNA, read in part, is TGTGCCAGCAGCCAAGTGGACAGAGGAAATTCACCC. The encoded protein is CASSQVDRGNSP. The full CDR3 protein is CASSQVDRGNSPLHF.